This T cell receptor beta chain was recorded in a study of T cell responses to AZD1222 COVID-19 vaccine. Study details: The analysis combined second doses at about 4 or about 12 weeks. Study-level results: Close to half of all spike-specific TCRs reportedly target regions of the variants that are unmutated. Possibly, clonal diversity was underestimated; donors were largely white British and included more females.

The method was immunoSEQ multiplex PCR; TCRdb's version includes in-frame clones alone and lacks a portion of them. The table records more than 95,000 clones, more than 75% of them present only once. As to this clone: Its antigen is not known.

The V segment lost 4 bases and the J segment 2 bases; nucleotides outside the gene matches: 7. Germline V lookup: CDR1 SGHRS, CDR2 YFSETQ. The CDR3 has 15 residues. The clonotype originates from an adult in good health. The V and J genes are TRBV5-1 and TRBJ2-7; 9 bases fit TRBD1. Sequenced here: peripheral blood, sampled on day 0 of AZD1222 vaccination. In DNA form, the CDR3 reads TGCGCCAGCAGCCAAGGACAGGGGCTCCCCTACGAGCAGTACTTC. Translating it yields CASSQGQGLPYEQYF.